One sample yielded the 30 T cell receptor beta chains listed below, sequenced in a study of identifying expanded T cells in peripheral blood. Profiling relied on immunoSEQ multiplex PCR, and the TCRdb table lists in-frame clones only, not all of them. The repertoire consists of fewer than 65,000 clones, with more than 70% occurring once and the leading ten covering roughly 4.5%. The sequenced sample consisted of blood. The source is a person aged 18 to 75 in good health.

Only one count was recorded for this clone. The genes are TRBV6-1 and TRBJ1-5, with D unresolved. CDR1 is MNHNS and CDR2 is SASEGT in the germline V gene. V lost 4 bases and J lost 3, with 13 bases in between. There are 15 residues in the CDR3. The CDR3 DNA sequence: TGTGCCAGCAGTGCCGACCCTACACCCAATCAGCCCCAGCATTTT. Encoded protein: CASSADPTPNQPQHF.

The CDR3 region has the DNA TGTGCCAGCAGCTTGTCCCGGGGGGGGTACGAGCAGTACTTC. Translating gives CASSLSRGGYEQYF. The chain is built from TRBV5-7 and TRBJ2-7; 8 nucleotides line up with TRBD2. TRBV5-7 is classed as an ORF, of uncertain function. The CDR3 is 14 residues long. J gave up 4 bases and V 1 base, and 4 bases lay outside the gene matches.

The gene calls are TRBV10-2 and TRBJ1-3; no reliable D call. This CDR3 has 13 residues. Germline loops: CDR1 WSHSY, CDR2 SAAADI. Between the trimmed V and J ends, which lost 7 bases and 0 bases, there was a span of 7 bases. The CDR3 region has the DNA TGCGCCAGCACCCCAGTCTCTGGAAACACCATATATTTT. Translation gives CASTPVSGNTIYF.

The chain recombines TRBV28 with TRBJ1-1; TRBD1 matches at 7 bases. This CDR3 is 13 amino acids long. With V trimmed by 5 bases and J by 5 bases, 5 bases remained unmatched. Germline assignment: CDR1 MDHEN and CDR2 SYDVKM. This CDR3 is CASSVTGWTEAFF. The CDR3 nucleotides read TGTGCCAGCAGTGTGACAGGGTGGACTGAAGCTTTCTTT.

CDR3 nucleotides: TGTGCCAGCAACGAGCCTACCTACGAGCAGTACTTC. Translating gives CASNEPTYEQYF. The rearrangement joins TRBV28 to TRBJ2-7; D gene unclear. This CDR3 comprises 12 residues. The V end was cut by 7 bases, the J end by 2 bases, with 9 bases between. Germline CDR1 is MDHEN and CDR2 is SYDVKM. The full variable domain, rest sourced from reference TRBV28 and TRBJ2-7, is DVKVTQSSRYLVKRTGEKVFLECVQDMDHENMFWYRQDPGLGLRLIYFSYDVKMKEKGDIPEGYSVSREKKERFSLILESASTNQTSMYLCASNEPTYEQYFGPGTRLTVT.

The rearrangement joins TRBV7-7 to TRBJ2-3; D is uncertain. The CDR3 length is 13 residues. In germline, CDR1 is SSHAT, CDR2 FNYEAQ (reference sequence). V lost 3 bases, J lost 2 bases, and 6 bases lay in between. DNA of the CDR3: TGTGCCAGCAGCTTTGGTACCACAGATACGCAGTATTTT. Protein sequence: CASSFGTTDTQYF.

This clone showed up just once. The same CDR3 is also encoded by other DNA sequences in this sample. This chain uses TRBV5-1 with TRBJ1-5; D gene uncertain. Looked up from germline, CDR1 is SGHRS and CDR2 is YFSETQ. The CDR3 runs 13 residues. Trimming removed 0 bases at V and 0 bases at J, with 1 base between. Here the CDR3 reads CASSLDSNQPQHF. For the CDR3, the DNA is TGCGCCAGCAGCTTGGATAGCAATCAGCCCCAGCATTTT. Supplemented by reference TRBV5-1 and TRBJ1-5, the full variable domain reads KAGVTQTPRYLIKTRGQQVTLSCSPISGHRSVSWYQQTPGQGLQFLFEYFSETQRNKGNFPGRFSGRQFSNSRSEMNVSTLELGDSALYLCASSLDSNQPQHFGDGTRLSIL.

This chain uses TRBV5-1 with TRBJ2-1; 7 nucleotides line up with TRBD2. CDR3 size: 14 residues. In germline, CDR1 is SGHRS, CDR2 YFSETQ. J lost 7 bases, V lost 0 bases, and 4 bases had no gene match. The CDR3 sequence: CASSLEWTRNEQFF. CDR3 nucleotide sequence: TGCGCCAGCAGCTTGGAGTGGACTAGGAATGAGCAGTTCTTC.

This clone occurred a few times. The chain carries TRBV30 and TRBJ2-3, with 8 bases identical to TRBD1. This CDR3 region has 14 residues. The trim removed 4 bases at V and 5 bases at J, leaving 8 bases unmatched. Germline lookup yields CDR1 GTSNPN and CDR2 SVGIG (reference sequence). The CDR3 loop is CAWNKGQAEDTQYF. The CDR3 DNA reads TGTGCCTGGAACAAGGGACAGGCTGAAGATACGCAGTATTTT.

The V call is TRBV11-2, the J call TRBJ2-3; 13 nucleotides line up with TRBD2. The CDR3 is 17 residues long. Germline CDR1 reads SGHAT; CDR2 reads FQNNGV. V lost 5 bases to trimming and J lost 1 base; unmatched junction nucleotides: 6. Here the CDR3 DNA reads TGTGCCAGCAGCCCTGGACTAGCGGGAGCTGGCACAGATACGCAGTATTTT. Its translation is CASSPGLAGAGTDTQYF.

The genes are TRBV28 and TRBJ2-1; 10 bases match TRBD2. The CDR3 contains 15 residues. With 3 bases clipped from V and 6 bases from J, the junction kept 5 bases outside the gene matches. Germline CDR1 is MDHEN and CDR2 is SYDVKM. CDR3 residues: CASSFPVAGGNEQFF. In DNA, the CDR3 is TGTGCCAGCAGTTTCCCGGTAGCGGGGGGCAATGAGCAGTTCTTC. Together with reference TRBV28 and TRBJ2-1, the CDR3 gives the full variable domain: DVKVTQSSRYLVKRTGEKVFLECVQDMDHENMFWYRQDPGLGLRLIYFSYDVKMKEKGDIPEGYSVSREKKERFSLILESASTNQTSMYLCASSFPVAGGNEQFFGPGTRLTVL.

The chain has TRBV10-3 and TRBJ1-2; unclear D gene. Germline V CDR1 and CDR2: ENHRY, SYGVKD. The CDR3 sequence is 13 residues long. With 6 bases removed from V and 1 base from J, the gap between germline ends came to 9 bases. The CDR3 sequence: CAISLTDNYGYTF. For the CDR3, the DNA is TGTGCCATCAGCCTGACGGATAACTATGGCTACACCTTC.

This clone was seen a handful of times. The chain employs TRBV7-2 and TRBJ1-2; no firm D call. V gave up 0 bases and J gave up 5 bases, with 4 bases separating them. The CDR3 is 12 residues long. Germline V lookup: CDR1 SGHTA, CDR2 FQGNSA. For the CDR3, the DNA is TGTGCCAGCAGCTTAGCCGGGTATGGCTACACCTTC. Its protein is CASSLAGYGYTF. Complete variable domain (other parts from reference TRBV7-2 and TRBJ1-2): GAGVSQSPSNKVTEKGKDVELRCDPISGHTALYWYRQSLGQGLEFLIYFQGNSAPDKSGLPSDRFSAERTGGSVSTLTIQRTQQEDSAVYLCASSLAGYGYTFGSGTRLTVV.

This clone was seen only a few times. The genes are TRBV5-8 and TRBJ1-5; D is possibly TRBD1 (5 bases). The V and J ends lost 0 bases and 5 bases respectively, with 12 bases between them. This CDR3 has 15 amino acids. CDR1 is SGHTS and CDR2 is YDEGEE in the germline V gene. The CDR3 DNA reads TGTGCCAGCAGCTTGGGGACCTTGGGGGATCAGCCCCAGCATTTT. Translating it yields CASSLGTLGDQPQHF.

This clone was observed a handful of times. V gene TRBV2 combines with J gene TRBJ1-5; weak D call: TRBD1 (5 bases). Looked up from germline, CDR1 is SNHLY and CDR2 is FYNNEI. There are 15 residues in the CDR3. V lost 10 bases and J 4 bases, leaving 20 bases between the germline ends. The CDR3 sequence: CATGRAAVGNQPQHF. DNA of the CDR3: TGTGCCACGGGACGGGCCGCCGTTGGGAATCAGCCCCAGCATTTT. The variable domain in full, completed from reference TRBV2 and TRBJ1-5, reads EPEVTQTPSHQVTQMGQEVILRCVPISNHLYFYWYRQILGQKVEFLVSFYNNEISEKSEIFDDQFSVERPDGSNFTLKIRSTKLEDSAMYFCATGRAAVGNQPQHFGDGTRLSIL.

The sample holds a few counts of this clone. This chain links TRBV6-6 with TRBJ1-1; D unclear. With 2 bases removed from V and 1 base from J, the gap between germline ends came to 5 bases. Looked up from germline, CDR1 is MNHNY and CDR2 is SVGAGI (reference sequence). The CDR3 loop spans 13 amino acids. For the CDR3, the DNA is TGTGCCAGCAGTTACATTCGGAACACTGAAGCTTTCTTT. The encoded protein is CASSYIRNTEAFF.

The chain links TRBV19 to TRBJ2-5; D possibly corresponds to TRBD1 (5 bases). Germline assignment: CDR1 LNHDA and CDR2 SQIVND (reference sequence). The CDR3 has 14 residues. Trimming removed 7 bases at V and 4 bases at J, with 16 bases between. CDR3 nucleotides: TGTGCCAGTACCCCGAACAGGAAGGCAGAGACCCAGTACTTC. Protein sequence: CASTPNRKAETQYF.

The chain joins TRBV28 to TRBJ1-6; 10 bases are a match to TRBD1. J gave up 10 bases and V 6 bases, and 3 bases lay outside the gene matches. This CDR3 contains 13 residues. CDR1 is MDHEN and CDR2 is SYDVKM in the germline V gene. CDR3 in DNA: TGTGCCAGCAGGGGACAGGGGATATCACCCCTCCACTTT. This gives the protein CASRGQGISPLHF.

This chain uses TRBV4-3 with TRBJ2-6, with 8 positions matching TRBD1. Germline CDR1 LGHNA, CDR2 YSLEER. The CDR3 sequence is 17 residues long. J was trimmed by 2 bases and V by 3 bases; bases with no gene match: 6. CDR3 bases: TGCGCCAGCAGCCAGAGGGAGACAGGGGCTGGGGCCAACGTCCTGACTTTC. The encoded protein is CASSQRETGAGANVLTF.

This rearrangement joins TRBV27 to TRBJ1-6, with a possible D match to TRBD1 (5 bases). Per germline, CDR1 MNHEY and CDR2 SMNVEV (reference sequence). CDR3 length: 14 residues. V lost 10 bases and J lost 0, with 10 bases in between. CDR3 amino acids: CATTGGSYNSPLHF. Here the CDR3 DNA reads TGTGCCACCACCGGGGGCTCCTATAATTCACCCCTCCACTTT.

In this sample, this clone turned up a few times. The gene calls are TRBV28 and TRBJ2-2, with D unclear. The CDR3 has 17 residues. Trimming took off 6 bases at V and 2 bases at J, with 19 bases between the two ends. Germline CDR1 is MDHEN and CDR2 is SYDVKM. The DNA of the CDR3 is TGTGCCAGCAGCTTACATGGGGTCAGCTTCAACACCGGGGAGCTGTTTTTT. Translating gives CASSLHGVSFNTGELFF.

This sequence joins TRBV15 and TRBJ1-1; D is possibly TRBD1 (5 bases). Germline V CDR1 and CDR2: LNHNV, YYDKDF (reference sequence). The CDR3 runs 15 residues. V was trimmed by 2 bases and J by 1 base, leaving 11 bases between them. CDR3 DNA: TGTGCCACCAGCAGACTTCGTCAGGGGAACACTGAAGCTTTCTTT. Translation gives CATSRLRQGNTEAFF. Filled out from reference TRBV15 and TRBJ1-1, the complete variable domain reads DAMVIQNPRYQVTQFGKPVTLSCSQTLNHNVMYWYQQKSSQAPKLLFHYYDKDFNNEADTPDNFQSRRPNTSFCFLDIRSPGLGDTAMYLCATSRLRQGNTEAFFGQGTRLTVV.

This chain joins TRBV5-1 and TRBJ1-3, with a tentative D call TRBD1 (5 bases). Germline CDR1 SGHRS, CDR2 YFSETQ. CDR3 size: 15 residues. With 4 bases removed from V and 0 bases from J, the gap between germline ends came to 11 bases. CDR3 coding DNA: TGCGCCAGCAGCCCGGACACAACCTCTGGAAACACCATATATTTT. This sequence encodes CASSPDTTSGNTIYF.

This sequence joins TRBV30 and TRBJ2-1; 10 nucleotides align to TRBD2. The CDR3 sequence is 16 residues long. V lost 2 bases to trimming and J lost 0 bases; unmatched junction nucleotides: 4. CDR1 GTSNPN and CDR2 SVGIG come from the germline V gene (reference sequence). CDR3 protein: CAWSPPSGSSYNEQFF. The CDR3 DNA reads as TGTGCCTGGAGTCCTCCTAGCGGGAGCTCCTACAATGAGCAGTTCTTC.

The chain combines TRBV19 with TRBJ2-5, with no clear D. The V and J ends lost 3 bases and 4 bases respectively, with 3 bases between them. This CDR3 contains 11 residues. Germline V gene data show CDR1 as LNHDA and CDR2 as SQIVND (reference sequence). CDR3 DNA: TGTGCCAGTAGTATCGCAGAGACCCAGTACTTC. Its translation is CASSIAETQYF. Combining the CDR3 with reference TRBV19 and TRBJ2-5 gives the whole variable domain DGGITQSPKYLFRKEGQNVTLSCEQNLNHDAMYWYRQDPGQGLRLIYYSQIVNDFQKGDIAEGYSVSREKKESFPLTVTSAQKNPTAFYLCASSIAETQYFGPGTRLLVL.

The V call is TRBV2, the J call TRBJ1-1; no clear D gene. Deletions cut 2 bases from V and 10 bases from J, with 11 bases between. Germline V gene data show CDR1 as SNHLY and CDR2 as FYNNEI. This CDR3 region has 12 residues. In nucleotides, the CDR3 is TGTGCCAGCAGTGAAAGCGCCAGGATAGCTTTCTTT. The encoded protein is CASSESARIAFF.

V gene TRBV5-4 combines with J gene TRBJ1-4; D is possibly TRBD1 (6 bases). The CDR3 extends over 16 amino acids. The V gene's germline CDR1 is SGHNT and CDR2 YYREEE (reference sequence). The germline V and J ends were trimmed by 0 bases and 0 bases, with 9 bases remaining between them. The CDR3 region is CASSLEGGATNEKLFF. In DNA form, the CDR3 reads TGTGCCAGCAGCTTGGAGGGGGGGGCAACTAATGAAAAACTGTTTTTT.

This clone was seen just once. In nucleotides, the CDR3 is TGCGCCAGCAGCCTTGGGACTAGCGGGGGCGGGGAGACCCAGTACTTC. Protein sequence: CASSLGTSGGGETQYF. V and J are TRBV5-1 and TRBJ2-5, with 14 positions matching TRBD2. Germline V gene lookup returns CDR1 SGHRS and CDR2 YFSETQ. V shed 4 bases and J 5 bases; nucleotides not matched to a gene: 7. There are 16 residues in the CDR3.

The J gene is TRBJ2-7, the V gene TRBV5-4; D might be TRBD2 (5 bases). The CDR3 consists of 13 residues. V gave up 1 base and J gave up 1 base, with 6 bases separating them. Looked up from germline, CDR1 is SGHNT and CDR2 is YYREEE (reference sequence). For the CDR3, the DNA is TGTGCCAGCAGCTTGCGGGGATCCTACGAGCAGTACTTC. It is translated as CASSLRGSYEQYF.

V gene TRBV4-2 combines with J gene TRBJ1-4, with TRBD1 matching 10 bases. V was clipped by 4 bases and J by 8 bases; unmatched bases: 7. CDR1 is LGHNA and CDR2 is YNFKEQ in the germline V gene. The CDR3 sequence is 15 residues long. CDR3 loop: CASSLSVDRGEKLFF. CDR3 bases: TGTGCCAGCAGCCTCTCCGTGGACAGGGGGGAAAAACTGTTTTTT.